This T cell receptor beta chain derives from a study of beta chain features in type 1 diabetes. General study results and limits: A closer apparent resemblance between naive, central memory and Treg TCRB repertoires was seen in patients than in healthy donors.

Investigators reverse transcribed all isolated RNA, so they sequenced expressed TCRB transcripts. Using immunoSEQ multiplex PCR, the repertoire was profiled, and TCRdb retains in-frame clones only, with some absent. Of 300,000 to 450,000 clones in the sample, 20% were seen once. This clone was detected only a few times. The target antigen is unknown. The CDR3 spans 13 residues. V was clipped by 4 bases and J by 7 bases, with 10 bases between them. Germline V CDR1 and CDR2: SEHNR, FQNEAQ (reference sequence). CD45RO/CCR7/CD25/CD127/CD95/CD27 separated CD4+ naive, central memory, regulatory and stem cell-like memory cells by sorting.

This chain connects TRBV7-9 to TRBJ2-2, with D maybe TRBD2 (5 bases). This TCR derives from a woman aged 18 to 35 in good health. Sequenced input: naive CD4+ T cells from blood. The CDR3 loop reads CASSSEGYGELFF. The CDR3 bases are TGTGCCAGCAGCTCCGAGGGATACGGGGAGCTGTTTTTT.